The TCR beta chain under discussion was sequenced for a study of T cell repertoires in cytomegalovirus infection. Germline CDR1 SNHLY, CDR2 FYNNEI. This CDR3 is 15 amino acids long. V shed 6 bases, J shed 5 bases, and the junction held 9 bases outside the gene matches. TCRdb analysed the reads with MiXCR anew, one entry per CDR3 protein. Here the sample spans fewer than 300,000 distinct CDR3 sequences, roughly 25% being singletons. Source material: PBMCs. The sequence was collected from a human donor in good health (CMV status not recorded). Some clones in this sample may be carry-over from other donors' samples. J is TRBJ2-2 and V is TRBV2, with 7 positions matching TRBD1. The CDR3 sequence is CASRESTGSTGELFF. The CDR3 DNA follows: TGTGCCAGCAGAGAGTCGACAGGGTCAACCGGGGAGCTGTTTTTT.